The 6 T cell receptor beta chains below all came from one sample that was sequenced in a study of blood T cell repertoires in COVID-19. Assay: immunoSEQ multiplex PCR; the TCRdb copy retains only in-frame clones and omits some. The data hold 370,000 or so clones, with roughly 80% observed a single time. Sequencing was performed on peripheral blood. The receptors stem from a human donor with acute or convalescent COVID-19. The donor label of this sample is uncertain.

This chain joins TRBV27 and TRBJ2-5, with D unresolved. Germline V gene sequence: CDR1 MNHEY, CDR2 SMNVEV (reference sequence). The length of the CDR3 is 15 residues. Trimming stripped 2 bases from V and 5 bases from J, with 15 bases between. The CDR3 DNA follows: TGTGCCAGCAGTTTAATAAGACGGTCGGGTGAGACCCAGTACTTC. This translates into CASSLIRRSGETQYF.

The rearrangement joins TRBV6-5 to TRBJ1-2; D is perhaps TRBD1 (6 bases). Trimming took off 2 bases at V and 3 bases at J, with 10 bases between the two ends. Germline V CDR1 and CDR2: MNHEY, SVGAGI. The CDR3 is made up of 14 amino acids. This chain's CDR3 is CASSYGEGDYGYTF. The CDR3 DNA follows: TGTGCCAGCAGTTACGGGGAGGGGGACTATGGCTACACCTTC.

The chain combines TRBV5-1 with TRBJ1-5, with D possibly matching TRBD1 (6 bases). This CDR3 is built from 15 residues. The ends were cut back, 4 bases at V and 6 bases at J, with 17 bases in the middle. CDR1 is SGHRS and CDR2 is YFSETQ in the germline V gene. CDR3 amino acids: CASSGRDPRGQPQHF. In DNA, the CDR3 is TGCGCCAGCAGCGGCCGGGACCCCAGGGGTCAGCCCCAGCATTTT.

The rearrangement joins TRBV2 to TRBJ1-4; D gene uncertain. Germline-derived CDR1 and CDR2 are SNHLY and FYNNEI. The V gene lost 4 bases and the J gene lost 7 bases, with 13 bases spanning the gap. CDR3 size: 14 residues. In nucleotides, the CDR3 is TGTGCCAGCAGTGGGGGATCACGGGGTGAAAAACTGTTTTTT. Protein sequence: CASSGGSRGEKLFF.

This clone was observed a handful of times. J is TRBJ2-7 and V is TRBV5-5; 8 nucleotides align to TRBD1. Germline assignment: CDR1 SGHKS and CDR2 YYEKEE (reference sequence). J gave up 0 bases and V 0 bases, and 2 bases lay outside the gene matches. This CDR3 is built from 15 residues. Written as DNA, the CDR3 is TGTGCCAGCAGCTTGGGGACAGGGTTCTCCTACGAGCAGTACTTC. Encoded protein: CASSLGTGFSYEQYF.

The chain recombines TRBV6-6 with TRBJ2-1; maybe TRBD1 (6 bases). Trimming cost V 5 bases and J 2 bases, with 13 bases left between them. Per the germline V gene, CDR1 is MNHNY and CDR2 is SVGAGI (reference sequence). CDR3 length equals 15 residues. CDR3 DNA: TGTGCCAGCAGTCCCGACACAGGGCCCTACAATGAGCAGTTCTTC. Residues: CASSPDTGPYNEQFF.